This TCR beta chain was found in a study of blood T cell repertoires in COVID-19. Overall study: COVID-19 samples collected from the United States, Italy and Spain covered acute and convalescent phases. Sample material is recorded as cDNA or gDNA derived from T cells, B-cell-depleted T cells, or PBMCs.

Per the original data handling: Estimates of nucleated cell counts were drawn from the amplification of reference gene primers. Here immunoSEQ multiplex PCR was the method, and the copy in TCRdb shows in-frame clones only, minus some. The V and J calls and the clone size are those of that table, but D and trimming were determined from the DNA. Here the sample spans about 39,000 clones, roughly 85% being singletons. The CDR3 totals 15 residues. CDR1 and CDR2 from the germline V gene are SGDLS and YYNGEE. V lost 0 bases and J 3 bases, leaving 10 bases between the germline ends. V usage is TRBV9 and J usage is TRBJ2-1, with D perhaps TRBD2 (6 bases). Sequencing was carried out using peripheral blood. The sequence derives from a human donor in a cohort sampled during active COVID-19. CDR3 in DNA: TGTGCCAGCAGCGTAGATAGCGGACACTACAATGAGCAGTTCTTC. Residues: CASSVDSGHYNEQFF.